This T cell receptor beta chain was identified during a study of blood T cells in healthy people across ages. Study-level findings and limits: Age brought a roughly linear fall in TCR beta diversity measured per million T cells.

Then a second PCR, running about 7 to 11 cycles, was carried out with a sample-barcoded 5' primer and a J-beta primer mix. A single record per CDR3 protein comes from TCRdb applying MiXCR to the 5' RACE reads. The sample holds roughly 410,000 distinct CDR3 sequences, roughly half seen once. Concerning this clonotype: The antigen remains undetermined.

Germline V gene lookup returns CDR1 SGHTA and CDR2 FQGNSA. The CDR3 loop spans 14 amino acids. The study drew donors from healthy Caucasian individuals in Russia aged about 6 to 95. The sequence came from a man aged 55 to 70 in good health. This rearrangement joins TRBV7-2 to TRBJ2-7, with D possibly TRBD1 on 6 matching bases. The DNA end is more similar to TRBJ2-4, so the J call may be wrong. The sequencing input was blood. CDR3 region: CASSPLGAMNIQYF. As DNA, the CDR3 is TGTGCCAGCAGCCCCCTGGGGGCTATGAACATTCAGTACTTC.